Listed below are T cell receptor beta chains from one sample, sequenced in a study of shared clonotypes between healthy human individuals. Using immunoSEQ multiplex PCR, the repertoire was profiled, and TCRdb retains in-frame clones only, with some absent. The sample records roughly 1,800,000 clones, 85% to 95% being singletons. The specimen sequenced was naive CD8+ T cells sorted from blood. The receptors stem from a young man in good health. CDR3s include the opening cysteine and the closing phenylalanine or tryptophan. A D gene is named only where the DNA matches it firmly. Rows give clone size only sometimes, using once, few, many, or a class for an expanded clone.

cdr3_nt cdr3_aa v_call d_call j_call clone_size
TGTGCCACCAGCAGAGATTCTGATTACAATGAGCAGTTCTTC CATSRDSDYNEQFF TRBV15 NA TRBJ2-1 NA
TGTGCCAGCAGTGAGGGAGTGACCCCAAGCACAGATACGCAGTATTTT CASSEGVTPSTDTQYF TRBV2 NA TRBJ2-3 NA
TGTGCCAGCAGTGAATTTGCAGGGGCGGCTGAAGCTTTCTTT CASSEFAGAAEAFF TRBV25-1 NA TRBJ1-1 NA
TGCAGCGTTGAAGAGCCCGGGGCTGGCCCTGAAGCTTTCTTT CSVEEPGAGPEAFF TRBV29-1 NA TRBJ1-1 NA
TGTGCCAGCAGCTTGCTGGATAGCTCCTACAATGAGCAGTTCTTC CASSLLDSSYNEQFF TRBV5-8 NA TRBJ2-1 NA
TGCGCCAGCAGCTTCCCAAGTCGGGGGGATCCCAATGAGCAGTTCTTC CASSFPSRGDPNEQFF TRBV5-1 TRBD2 TRBJ2-1 NA
TGTGCCAGTAGTGCCTCAGGGGGAGAGACCCAGTACTTC CASSASGGETQYF TRBV19 TRBD1 TRBJ2-5 NA
TGTGCCAGCAGTGGGGAGCACCAAGAGACCCAGTACTTC CASSGEHQETQYF TRBV6-1 NA TRBJ2-5 NA
TGTGCCAGCAGTTTAACCGGTTTCGAGCAGTACTTC CASSLTGFEQYF TRBV27 NA TRBJ2-7 NA
TGTGCCAGCAGTGCCCAACAGATGAACACTGAAGCTTTCTTT CASSAQQMNTEAFF TRBV28 NA TRBJ1-1 NA
TGTGCCAGCAGTTCTGCTCAGGGGCCCCCTGAAGCTTTCTTT CASSSAQGPPEAFF TRBV7-9 NA TRBJ1-1 NA
TGTGCCAGCAGGGTAGGGGGGAATGGCTACACCTTC CASRVGGNGYTF TRBV6-5 NA TRBJ1-2 NA
TGTGCCAGCTGTGCCGGGACAAGGGGCGACAATGAGCAGTTCTTC CASCAGTRGDNEQFF TRBV27 NA TRBJ2-1 NA
TGCGCCAGCAGCTACTTGGGGGGCGCTTCCTACGAGCAGTACTTC CASSYLGGASYEQYF TRBV5-1 NA TRBJ2-7 NA
TGTGCCAGCAGCCTCCGGGACCCTAGGGGGGACGAGCAGTACTTC CASSLRDPRGDEQYF TRBV28 NA TRBJ2-7 NA
TGTGCCAGCAGTTACTCGGCCCCCGGGACCGGGGAGCTGTTTTTT CASSYSAPGTGELFF TRBV6-6 NA TRBJ2-2 NA
TGTGCCAGCAGTCAGGACAGCTCCTACGAGCAGTACTTC CASSQDSSYEQYF TRBV6-5 NA TRBJ2-7 NA
TGTGCCAGCAGTTTAGGACAGGGCGGCTACACCTTC CASSLGQGGYTF TRBV27 TRBD1 TRBJ1-2 NA
TGTGCCACCAGCAGAGATTGGCTAGCGGGAGTCAATGAGCAGTTCTTC CATSRDWLAGVNEQFF TRBV15 TRBD2 TRBJ2-1 once
TGTGCCAGCAGTCCTCCCGGGAACAACTATGGCTACACCTTC CASSPPGNNYGYTF TRBV6-5 NA TRBJ1-2 NA
TGCGCCAGCAGTCGGGGGACTAGCGGGGGCAACGAGCAGTACTTC CASSRGTSGGNEQYF TRBV5-1 TRBD2 TRBJ2-7 NA
TGTGCCAGCGACGATCTAGCGGGGATAGATGAGCAGTTCTTC CASDDLAGIDEQFF TRBV6-6 TRBD2 TRBJ2-1 NA
TGTGCCAGCAGCTTGCTTAAGGGAGCCTACAATGAGCAGTTCTTC CASSLLKGAYNEQFF TRBV7-6 NA TRBJ2-1 NA
TGTGCCAGCAGCTTCCACTGGGACGAGCAGTACTTC CASSFHWDEQYF TRBV7-2 NA TRBJ2-7 NA
TGTGCCAGCAGTTTAGGCAAAACCTACGAGCAGTACTTC CASSLGKTYEQYF TRBV27 NA TRBJ2-7 few
TGTGCCAGTAGTCGCGACTGGGAAGAGACCCAGTACTTC CASSRDWEETQYF TRBV19 NA TRBJ2-5 NA
TGTGCCAGCAGGTGGGGACAGGGAATAGGTCAGCCCCAGCATTTT CASRWGQGIGQPQHF TRBV14 TRBD1 TRBJ1-5 once
TGTGCCAGCTCACGGGGGGGTAATTTAGATACGCAGTATTTT CASSRGGNLDTQYF TRBV9 TRBD2 TRBJ2-3 once
TGTGCCAGTAGCGGGACAGTAAACTATGGCTACACCTTC CASSGTVNYGYTF TRBV27 TRBD1 TRBJ1-2 NA
TGCGCCAGCAGCCAAGAAGGGGGCACGAACATTCAGTACTTC CASSQEGGTNIQYF TRBV4-1 TRBD1 TRBJ2-4 NA
TGTGCCAGCAGTTTTGGGGAGGGGAAACTGTTTTTT CASSFGEGKLFF TRBV28 NA TRBJ1-4 once
TGCGCCAGCTTCGGACAACCGGAGGGGGATACGCAGTATTTT CASFGQPEGDTQYF TRBV5-1 NA TRBJ2-3 NA
TGTGCCAGCAGCCCAGGGGGAGGGCTGGAAGCTGAAGCTTTCTTT CASSPGGGLEAEAFF TRBV9 TRBD1 TRBJ1-1 NA
TGCGCCAGCAGCTTCGACAGCTCCTACGAGCAGTACTTC CASSFDSSYEQYF TRBV5-1 NA TRBJ2-7 NA
TGTGCCAGCAGCGGCAGCCTAATTTCGGGGGGTCCTGAAGCTTTCTTT CASSGSLISGGPEAFF TRBV2 NA TRBJ1-1 NA
TGTGCCAGCAGCTTAGGCCGGTTGCGGGACCAAGAGACCCAGTACTTC CASSLGRLRDQETQYF TRBV13 NA TRBJ2-5 NA
TGCGCCAGCGGGGGGACTAGCGGGAGCGACGAGCAGTACTTC CASGGTSGSDEQYF TRBV4-1 TRBD2 TRBJ2-7 once
TGCGCCAGCAGCTTCGGGACAGGGTCAAGTATGGAGACCCAGTACTTC CASSFGTGSSMETQYF TRBV5-1 TRBD1 TRBJ2-5 NA
TGTGCCAGTAGTCCCGTAGCATTCGGTGAGCAGTTCTTC CASSPVAFGEQFF TRBV19 NA TRBJ2-1 NA
TGTGCCAGCAGTTACTCCCAGATCTCCTCTGGAAACACCATATATTTT CASSYSQISSGNTIYF TRBV6-5 NA TRBJ1-3 NA